The clone carrying this T cell receptor (beta chain) was seen only a few times. No antigen is known for it. The data were taken from a study of cytotoxic CD8 clonotypes in ibrutinib-treated CLL. Study-level results: The times at which samples were taken varied between sustained-remission and progressing patients. On treatment, the uncommon public clonotypes contracted or remained stable.

Trimming cost V 0 bases and J 6 bases, with 9 bases left between them. The CDR3 consists of 13 residues. Germline-derived CDR1 and CDR2 are SGHRS and YFSETQ. Produced via immunoSEQ multiplex PCR; TCRdb's table is partial and in-frame only. This sample carries some 92,000 clones, approximately 71% of them seen once, and the ten largest clones take just under 25%. The source is a human donor with chronic lymphocytic leukemia. The rearrangement joins TRBV5-1 to TRBJ1-2, with D unclear. Sequenced here: PBMCs, sampled after 24 months of ibrutinib treatment. The CDR3 coding sequence is TGCGCCAGCAGCTTGGAGGGAGGGAATGGCTACACCTTC. Protein sequence: CASSLEGGNGYTF.